This TCR beta chain comes out of a study of regulatory T cells in long-lasting Graves disease (dated by TCRdb to 2020 to 2022). Study-wide context: Persistent Graves' disease was defined as persistently positive TSH receptor autoantibodies together with antithyroid drug treatment for over 5 years. Persistent Graves' disease patients were compared with newly diagnosed Graves' disease patients by peripheral blood TCR sequencing and RNA sequencing. On average, persistent Graves' disease patients in the clinical cohort had been on antithyroid drugs for approximately ten years. The study was registered as a clinical trial and conducted in China. A total of roughly 33 samples were covered by TCR sequencing, comprising approximately 13 persistent and roughly 20 newly diagnosed Graves' disease patients. On the study overall, not on this receptor specifically: Compared with newly diagnosed patients, patients with persistent Graves' disease had lower TCR Shannon entropy and fewer highly expanded clones, which suggests clonal expansion. Persistent disease showed preferential use of TRBV28, TRBJ1-2 and TRBJ2-5, whereas newly diagnosed disease favored TRBV20-1 and TRBJ2-1. More public clonotypes were shared among persistent patients (roughly 2,900) than among newly diagnosed patients (more than 900). As a limitation, the authors acknowledged that the small sample size may reduce accuracy. Only peripheral blood was studied, because thyroid tissue, the primary lesion, was inaccessible. Sequencing and analysis were restricted to the TCR beta chain.

Preparation of the library involved multiplex PCR. Sequencing was performed on an Illumina HiSeq 4000. iRepertoire HTBI primers and Arm-PCR amplification of CDR3 regions were used to construct TCR beta libraries. Before sequencing, the PCR products went through gel purification. Processing in the source paper ran as follows. A total of roughly 65 TRBV and some 13 TRBJ segments were identified across samples and were used for gene usage analysis of CDR3 amino acid clonotypes. COPE and FqMerger were used to merge filtered high-quality paired reads into contigs. Contigs were aligned with BLAST to IMGT TRBV, TRBD and TRBJ reference genes, and CDR3 was defined per IMGT. Any clonotype with a frequency above 0.1% was classified as a highly expanded clone. Repertoire diversity was measured by Shannon entropy, and V-J evenness by the Gini coefficient. Clonotypes shared by more than one individual were considered public. TCRdb reanalyzed the raw reads on its own, using fastp at Q25 for trimming and MiXCR for clone calling, and kept in-frame beta chains. Rows with one shared CDR3 protein collapse into an entry with the most common genes and DNA. TCRdb's processing, not the authors' own work, is the source of the V and J calls. The sample yields about 660,000 distinct CDR3 sequences; around 30% were counted once. The leading ten clones occupy about two fifths of the sample.

In light of the paper, this sample's time point label describes: persistent/refractory GD, antithyroid drugs over 5 years with positive TRAb. RNA was extracted from PBMCs in TRIzol for both TCR sequencing and RNA sequencing. The diagnosis of Graves' disease was made according to American Thyroid Association guidelines. The patients came from an endocrinology department in Xi'an, China. From each patient, roughly 9 milliliters of peripheral blood was collected into an EDTA anticoagulant tube. Ficoll Paque Plus density gradient separation was used to isolate PBMCs, and no additional T cell sorting was done. An Agilent 2100 Bioanalyzer and agarose gel were used to assess RNA quality, and a NanoDrop 2000 was used to measure RNA concentration. On this clonotype itself: Its antigen target is currently unknown. Per-nucleotide qualities are absent, and no much larger clonotype sits a single base away.

The junction shows trimming of 7 bases on V and 2 bases on J, plus 16 bases between the germline ends. In the germline V gene (reference sequence), CDR1 corresponds to SGHKS and CDR2 to YYEKEE. There are 14 amino acids in the CDR3, from cysteine to phenylalanine inclusive. CDR3 DNA only is kept here, 42 bases in frame from base 1. The sequences come from peripheral blood mononuclear cells (PBMCs), collected when the disease was refractory, from a patient treated with antithyroid drugs. The sequence came from a female donor with Graves disease. The rearrangement joined TRBV5-5 to TRBJ2-7; the D gene is possibly TRBD1 or TRBD2, each agreeing over 6 bases. The DNA sequence is given as TGTGCCAGCGGCCGCGGGGACACAACCTACGAGCAGTACTTC. Translated, this gives CASGRGDTTYEQYF.